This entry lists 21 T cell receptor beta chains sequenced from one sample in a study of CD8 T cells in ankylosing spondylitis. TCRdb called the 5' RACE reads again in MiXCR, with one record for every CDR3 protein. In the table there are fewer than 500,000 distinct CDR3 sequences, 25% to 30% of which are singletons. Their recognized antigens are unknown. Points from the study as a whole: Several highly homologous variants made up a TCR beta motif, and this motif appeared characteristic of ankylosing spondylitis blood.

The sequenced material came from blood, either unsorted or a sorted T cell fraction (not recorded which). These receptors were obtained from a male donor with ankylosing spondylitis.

The CDR3 bases are TGCGCCAGCAGCCCCCAAGGGACTCGAGGACAGCCCCAGCATTTT. The encoded protein is CASSPQGTRGQPQHF. V gene TRBV4-1 combines with J gene TRBJ1-5; the D gene is possibly TRBD1 (5 bases). The V end was cut by 4 bases, the J end by 7 bases, with 17 bases between. This CDR3 comprises 15 residues. Germline CDR1 and CDR2: MGHRA and YSYEKL.

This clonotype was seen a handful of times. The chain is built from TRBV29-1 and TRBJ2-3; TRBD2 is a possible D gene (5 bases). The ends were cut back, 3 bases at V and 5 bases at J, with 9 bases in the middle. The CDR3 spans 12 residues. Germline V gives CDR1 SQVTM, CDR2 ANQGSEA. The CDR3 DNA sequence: TGCAGCGTTGACGAGGGCCGAGATACGCAGTATTTT. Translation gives CSVDEGRDTQYF.

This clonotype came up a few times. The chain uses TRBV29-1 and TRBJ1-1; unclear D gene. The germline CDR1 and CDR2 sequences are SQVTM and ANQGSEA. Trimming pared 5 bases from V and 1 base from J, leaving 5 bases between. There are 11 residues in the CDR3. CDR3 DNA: TGCAGCGTTACAAAGAACACTGAAGCTTTCTTT. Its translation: CSVTKNTEAFF.

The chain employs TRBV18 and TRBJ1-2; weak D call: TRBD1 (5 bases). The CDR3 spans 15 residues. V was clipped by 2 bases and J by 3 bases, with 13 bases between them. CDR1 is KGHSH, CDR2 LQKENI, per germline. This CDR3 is CASSPSGPLDYGYTF. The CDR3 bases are TGTGCCAGCTCACCATCGGGACCTCTAGACTATGGCTACACCTTC.

CDR3 nucleotide sequence: TGTGCCAGCTCACCCGGGACTAGCGACGTGAGCGAGCAGTACTTC. Protein product: CASSPGTSDVSEQYF. V gene TRBV18 combines with J gene TRBJ2-7, with 10 bases identical to TRBD2. The V segment lost 3 bases and the J segment 6 bases; nucleotides outside the gene matches: 8. Germline V gene lookup returns CDR1 KGHSH and CDR2 LQKENI. This CDR3 is 15 amino acids long.

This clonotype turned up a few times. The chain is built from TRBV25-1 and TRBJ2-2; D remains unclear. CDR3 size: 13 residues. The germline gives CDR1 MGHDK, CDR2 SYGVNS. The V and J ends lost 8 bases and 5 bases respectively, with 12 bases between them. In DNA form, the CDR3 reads TGTGCCAGCGGGCTTCTCAGGACCGGGGAGCTGTTTTTT. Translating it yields CASGLLRTGELFF.

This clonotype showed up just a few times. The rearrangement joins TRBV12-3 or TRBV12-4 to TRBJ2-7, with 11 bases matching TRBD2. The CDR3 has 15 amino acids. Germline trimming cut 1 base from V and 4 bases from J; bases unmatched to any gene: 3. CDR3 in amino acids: CASSLDLAGGYEQYF. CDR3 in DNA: TGTGCCAGCAGTTTAGATCTAGCGGGAGGTTACGAGCAGTACTTC.

The CDR3: CASSPQLGTAGYNEQFF. DNA of the CDR3: TGCGCCAGCAGCCCCCAGCTCGGGACGGCAGGTTACAATGAGCAGTTCTTC. The chain combines TRBV5-1 with TRBJ2-1, with D possibly called TRBD1 or TRBD2 (5 bases each). The CDR3 is 17 amino acids. In germline, CDR1 is SGHRS, CDR2 YFSETQ. Between the trimmed V and J ends, which lost 4 bases and 4 bases, there was a span of 21 bases. The variable domain in full, completed from reference TRBV5-1 and TRBJ2-1, reads KAGVTQTPRYLIKTRGQQVTLSCSPISGHRSVSWYQQTPGQGLQFLFEYFSETQRNKGNFPGRFSGRQFSNSRSEMNVSTLELGDSALYLCASSPQLGTAGYNEQFFGPGTRLTVL.

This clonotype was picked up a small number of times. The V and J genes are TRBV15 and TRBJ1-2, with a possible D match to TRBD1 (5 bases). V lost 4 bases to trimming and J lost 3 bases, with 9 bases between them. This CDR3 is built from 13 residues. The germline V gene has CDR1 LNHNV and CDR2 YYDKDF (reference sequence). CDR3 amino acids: CATSKRGDYGYTF. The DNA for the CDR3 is TGTGCCACCAGCAAAAGGGGTGACTATGGCTACACCTTC. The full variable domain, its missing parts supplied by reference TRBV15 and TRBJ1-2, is DAMVIQNPRYQVTQFGKPVTLSCSQTLNHNVMYWYQQKSSQAPKLLFHYYDKDFNNEADTPDNFQSRRPNTSFCFLDIRSPGLGDTAMYLCATSKRGDYGYTFGSGTRLTVV.

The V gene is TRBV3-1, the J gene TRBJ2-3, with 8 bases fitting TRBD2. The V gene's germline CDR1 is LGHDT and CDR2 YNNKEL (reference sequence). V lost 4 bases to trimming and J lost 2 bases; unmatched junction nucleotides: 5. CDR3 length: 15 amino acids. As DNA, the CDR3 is TGTGCCAGCAGCCTACGGGGGGGCTACACAGATACGCAGTATTTT. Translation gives CASSLRGGYTDTQYF.

DNA for the CDR3: TGCAGCGTTACCTTTACTTCCCGGGAAACCGATCAGGCTTTCTTT. Translation gives CSVTFTSRETDQAFF. The chain is built from TRBV29-1 and TRBJ1-1; D uncertain. V gave up 5 bases and J gave up 11 bases, with 27 bases separating them. Germline loops: CDR1 SQVTM, CDR2 ANQGSEA. The CDR3 length is 15 residues.

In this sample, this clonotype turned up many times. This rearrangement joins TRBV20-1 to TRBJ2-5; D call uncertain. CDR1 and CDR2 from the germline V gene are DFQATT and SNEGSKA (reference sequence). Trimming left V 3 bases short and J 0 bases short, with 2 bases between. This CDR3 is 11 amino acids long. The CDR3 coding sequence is TGCAGTGCTAGTAACCAAGAGACCCAGTACTTC. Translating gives CSASNQETQYF.

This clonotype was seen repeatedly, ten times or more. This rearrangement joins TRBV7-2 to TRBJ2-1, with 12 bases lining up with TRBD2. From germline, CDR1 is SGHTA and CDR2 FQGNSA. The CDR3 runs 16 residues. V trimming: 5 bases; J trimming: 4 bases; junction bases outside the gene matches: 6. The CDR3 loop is CASSRTSGASYNEQFF. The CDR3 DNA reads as TGTGCCAGCAGCCGGACTAGCGGGGCTAGTTACAATGAGCAGTTCTTC.

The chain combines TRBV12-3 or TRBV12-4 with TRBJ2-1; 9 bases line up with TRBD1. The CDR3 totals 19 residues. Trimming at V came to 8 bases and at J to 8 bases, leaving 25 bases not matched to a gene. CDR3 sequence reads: CASGAGTGYLPALVDEQFF. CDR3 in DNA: TGTGCCAGCGGAGCCGGGACAGGGTATCTCCCGGCGTTAGTGGATGAGCAGTTCTTC.

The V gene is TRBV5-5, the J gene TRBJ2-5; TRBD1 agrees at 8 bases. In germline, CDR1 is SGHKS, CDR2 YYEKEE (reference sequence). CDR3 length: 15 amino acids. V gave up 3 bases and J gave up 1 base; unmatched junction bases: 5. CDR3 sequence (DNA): TGTGCCAGCAGCTCCATTACAGGGGGCCAAGAGACCCAGTACTTC. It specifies CASSSITGGQETQYF.

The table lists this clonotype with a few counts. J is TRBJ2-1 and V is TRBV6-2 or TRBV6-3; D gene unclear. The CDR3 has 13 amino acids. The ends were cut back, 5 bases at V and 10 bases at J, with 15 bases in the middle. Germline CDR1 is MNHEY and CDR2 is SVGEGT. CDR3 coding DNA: TGTGCCAGCAGTAGACGGACCGCTACGGAGCAGTTCTTC. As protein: CASSRRTATEQFF.

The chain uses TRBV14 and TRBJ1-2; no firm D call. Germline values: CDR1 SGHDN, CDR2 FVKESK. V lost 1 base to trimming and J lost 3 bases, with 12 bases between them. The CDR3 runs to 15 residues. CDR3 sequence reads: CASSQGVGQHYGYTF. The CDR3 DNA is TGTGCCAGCAGCCAAGGAGTGGGCCAGCACTATGGCTACACCTTC. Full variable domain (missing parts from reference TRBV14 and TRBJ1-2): EAGVTQFPSHSVIEKGQTVTLRCDPISGHDNLYWYRRVMGKEIKFLLHFVKESKQDESGMPNNRFLAERTGGTYSTLKVQPAELEDSGVYFCASSQGVGQHYGYTFGSGTRLTVV.

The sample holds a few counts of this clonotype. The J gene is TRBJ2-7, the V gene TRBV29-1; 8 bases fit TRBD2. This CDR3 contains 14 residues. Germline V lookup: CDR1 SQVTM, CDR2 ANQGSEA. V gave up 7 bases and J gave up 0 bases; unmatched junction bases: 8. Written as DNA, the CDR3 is TGCAGCGGCCTAAGACTAGCGTTCTCCTACGAGCAGTACGTC. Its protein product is CSGLRLAFSYEQYV.

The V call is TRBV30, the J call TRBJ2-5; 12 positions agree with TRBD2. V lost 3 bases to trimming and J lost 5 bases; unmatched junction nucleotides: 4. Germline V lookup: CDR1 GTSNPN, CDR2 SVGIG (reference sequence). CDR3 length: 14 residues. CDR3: CAWRLAGGGETQYF. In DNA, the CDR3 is TGTGCCTGGAGACTAGCGGGAGGTGGGGAGACCCAGTACTTC. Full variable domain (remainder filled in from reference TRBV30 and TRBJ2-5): SQTIHQWPATLVQPVGSPLSLECTVEGTSNPNLYWYRQAAGRGLQLLFYSVGIGQISSEVPQNLSASRPQDRQFILSSKKLLLSDSGFYLCAWRLAGGGETQYFGPGTRLLVL.

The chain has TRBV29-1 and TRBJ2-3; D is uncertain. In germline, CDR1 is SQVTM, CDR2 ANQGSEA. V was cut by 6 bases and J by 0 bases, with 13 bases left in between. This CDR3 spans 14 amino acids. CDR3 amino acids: CSVWTQASTDTQYF. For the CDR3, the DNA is TGCAGCGTATGGACGCAAGCAAGCACAGATACGCAGTATTTT.

CDR3 nucleotides: TGCAGTGCTCCACGAACCGGCCGGACTAGCGGACCTGGTTACCAAGAGACCCAGTACTTC. Protein product: CSAPRTGRTSGPGYQETQYF. The J gene is TRBJ2-5, the V gene TRBV20-1; 10 nucleotides agree with TRBD2. The V segment lost 5 bases and the J segment 0 bases; nucleotides outside the gene matches: 21. The CDR3 contains 20 residues. Germline assignment: CDR1 DFQATT and CDR2 SNEGSKA (reference sequence).